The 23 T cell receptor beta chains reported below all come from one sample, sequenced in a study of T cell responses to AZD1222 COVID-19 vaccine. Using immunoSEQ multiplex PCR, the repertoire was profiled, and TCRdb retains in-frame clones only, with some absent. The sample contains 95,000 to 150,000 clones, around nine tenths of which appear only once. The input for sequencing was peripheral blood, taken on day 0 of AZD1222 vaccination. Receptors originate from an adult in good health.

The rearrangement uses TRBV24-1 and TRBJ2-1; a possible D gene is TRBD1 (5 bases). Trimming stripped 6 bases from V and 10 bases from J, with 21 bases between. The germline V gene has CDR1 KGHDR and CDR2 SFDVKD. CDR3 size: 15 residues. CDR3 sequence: CATSRSQGRQWEQFF. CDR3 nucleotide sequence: TGTGCCACCAGTAGAAGTCAGGGCCGGCAATGGGAGCAGTTCTTC.

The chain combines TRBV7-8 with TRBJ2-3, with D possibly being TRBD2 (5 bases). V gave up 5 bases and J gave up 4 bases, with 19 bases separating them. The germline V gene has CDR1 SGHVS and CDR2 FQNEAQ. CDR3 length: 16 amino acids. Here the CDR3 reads CASSPAGVNWADTQYF. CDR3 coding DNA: TGTGCCAGCAGCCCGGCCGGGGTAAATTGGGCAGATACGCAGTATTTT. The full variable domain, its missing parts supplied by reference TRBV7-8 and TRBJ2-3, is GAGVSQSPRYKVAKRGQDVALRCDPISGHVSLFWYQQALGQGPEFLTYFQNEAQLDKSGLPSDRFFAERPEGSVSTLKIQRTQQEDSAVYLCASSPAGVNWADTQYFGPGTRLTVL.

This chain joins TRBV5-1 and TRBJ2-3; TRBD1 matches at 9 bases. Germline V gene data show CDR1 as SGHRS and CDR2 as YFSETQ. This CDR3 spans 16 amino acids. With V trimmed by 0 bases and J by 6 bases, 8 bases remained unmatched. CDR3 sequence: CASSLGQGGIMDTQYF. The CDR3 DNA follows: TGCGCCAGCAGCTTGGGACAGGGGGGCATCATGGATACGCAGTATTTT.

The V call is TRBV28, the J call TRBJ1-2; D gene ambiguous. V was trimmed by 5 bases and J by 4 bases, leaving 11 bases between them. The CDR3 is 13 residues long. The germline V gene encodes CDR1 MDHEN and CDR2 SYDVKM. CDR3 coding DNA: TGTGCCAGCAGTGCGGACTTTCCCTATGGCTACACCTTC. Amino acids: CASSADFPYGYTF.

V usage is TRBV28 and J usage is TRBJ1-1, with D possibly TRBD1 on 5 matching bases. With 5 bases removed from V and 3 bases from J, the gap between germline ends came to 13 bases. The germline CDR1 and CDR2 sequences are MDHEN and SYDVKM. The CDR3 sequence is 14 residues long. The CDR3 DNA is TGTGCCAGCAGTCCGGCGGGGGGAGACACTGAAGCTTTCTTT. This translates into CASSPAGGDTEAFF.

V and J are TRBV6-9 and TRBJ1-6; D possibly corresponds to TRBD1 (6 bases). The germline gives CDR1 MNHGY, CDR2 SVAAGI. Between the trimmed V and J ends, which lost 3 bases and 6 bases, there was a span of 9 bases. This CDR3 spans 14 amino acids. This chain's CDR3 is CASSYPGANSPLHF. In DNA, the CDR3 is TGTGCCAGCAGTTACCCAGGGGCTAATTCACCCCTCCACTTT.

The chain's CDR3 is CASSPRNTPGLTNTEAFF. In nucleotides, the CDR3 is TGTGCCAGCAGCCCTCGGAACACTCCAGGATTGACGAACACTGAAGCTTTCTTT. J is TRBJ1-1 and V is TRBV27; D call uncertain. Germline CDR1 is MNHEY and CDR2 is SMNVEV (reference sequence). This CDR3 comprises 18 residues. V gave up 6 bases and J gave up 1 base, with 24 bases separating them.

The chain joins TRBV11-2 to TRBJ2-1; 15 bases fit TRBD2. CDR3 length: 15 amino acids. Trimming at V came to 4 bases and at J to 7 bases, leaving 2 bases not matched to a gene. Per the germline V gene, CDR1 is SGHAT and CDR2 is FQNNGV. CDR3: CASSWGLAGGNEQFF. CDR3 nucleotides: TGTGCCAGCAGCTGGGGACTAGCGGGAGGAAATGAGCAGTTCTTC.

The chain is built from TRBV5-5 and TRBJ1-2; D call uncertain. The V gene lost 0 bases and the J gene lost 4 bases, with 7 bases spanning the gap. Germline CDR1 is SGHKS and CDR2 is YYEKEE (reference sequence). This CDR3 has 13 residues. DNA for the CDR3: TGTGCCAGCAGCTTGGGCGGTGGCTATGGCTACACCTTC. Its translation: CASSLGGGYGYTF.

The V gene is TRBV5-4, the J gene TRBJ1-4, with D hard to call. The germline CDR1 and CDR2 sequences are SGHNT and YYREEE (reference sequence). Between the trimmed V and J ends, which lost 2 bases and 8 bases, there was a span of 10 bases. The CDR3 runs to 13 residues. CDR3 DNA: TGTGCCAGCAGCTTAGATCCGGGCGAAAAACTGTTTTTT. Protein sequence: CASSLDPGEKLFF.

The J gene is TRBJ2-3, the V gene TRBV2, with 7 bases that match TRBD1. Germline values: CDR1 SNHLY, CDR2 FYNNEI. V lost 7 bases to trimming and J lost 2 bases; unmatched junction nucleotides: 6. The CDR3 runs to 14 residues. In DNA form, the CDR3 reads TGTGCCAGCAATTCCGGGACAGTCACAGATACGCAGTATTTT. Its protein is CASNSGTVTDTQYF. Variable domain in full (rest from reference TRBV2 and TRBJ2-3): EPEVTQTPSHQVTQMGQEVILRCVPISNHLYFYWYRQILGQKVEFLVSFYNNEISEKSEIFDDQFSVERPDGSNFTLKIRSTKLEDSAMYFCASNSGTVTDTQYFGPGTRLTVL.

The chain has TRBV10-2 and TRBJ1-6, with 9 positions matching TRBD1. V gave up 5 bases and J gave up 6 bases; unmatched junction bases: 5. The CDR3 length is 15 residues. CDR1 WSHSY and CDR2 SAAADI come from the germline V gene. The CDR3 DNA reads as TGCGCCAGCAGTTCCGGGACAGGGCTTAATTCACCCCTCCACTTT. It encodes CASSSGTGLNSPLHF.

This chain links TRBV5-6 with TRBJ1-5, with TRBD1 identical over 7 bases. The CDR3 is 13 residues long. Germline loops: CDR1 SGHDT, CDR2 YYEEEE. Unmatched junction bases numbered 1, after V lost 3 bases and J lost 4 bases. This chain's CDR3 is CASSWGQNQPQHF. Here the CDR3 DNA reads TGTGCCAGCAGCTGGGGACAGAATCAGCCCCAGCATTTT.

The CDR3 DNA is TGCGCCAGCAGCTTGGAGGGACTACCTGCCACCGGGGAGCTGTTTTTT. Protein sequence: CASSLEGLPATGELFF. This rearrangement joins TRBV5-1 to TRBJ2-2; 7 nucleotides line up with TRBD2. The CDR3 consists of 16 residues. Germline V gene data show CDR1 as SGHRS and CDR2 as YFSETQ. V lost 0 bases to trimming and J lost 4 bases; unmatched junction nucleotides: 6.

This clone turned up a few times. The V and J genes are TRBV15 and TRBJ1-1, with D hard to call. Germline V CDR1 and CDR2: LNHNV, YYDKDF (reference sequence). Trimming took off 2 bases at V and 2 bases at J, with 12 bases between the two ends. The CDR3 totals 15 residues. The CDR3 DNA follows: TGTGCCACCAGCAGACCGGGAAGGGCCAACACTGAAGCTTTCTTT. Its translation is CATSRPGRANTEAFF.

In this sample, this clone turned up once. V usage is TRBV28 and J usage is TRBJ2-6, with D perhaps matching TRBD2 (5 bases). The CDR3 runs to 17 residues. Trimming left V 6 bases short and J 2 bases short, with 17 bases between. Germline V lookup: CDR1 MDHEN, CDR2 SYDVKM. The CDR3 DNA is TGTGCCAGCAGCAAACCGGGGTTAGAGGCTGGGGCCAACGTCCTGACTTTC. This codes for CASSKPGLEAGANVLTF.

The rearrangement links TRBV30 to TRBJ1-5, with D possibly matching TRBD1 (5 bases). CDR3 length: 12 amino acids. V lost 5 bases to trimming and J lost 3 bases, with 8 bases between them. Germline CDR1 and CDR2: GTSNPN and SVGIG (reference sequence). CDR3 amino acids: CAWDSANQPQHF. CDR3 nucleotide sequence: TGTGCCTGGGACAGCGCCAATCAGCCCCAGCATTTT.

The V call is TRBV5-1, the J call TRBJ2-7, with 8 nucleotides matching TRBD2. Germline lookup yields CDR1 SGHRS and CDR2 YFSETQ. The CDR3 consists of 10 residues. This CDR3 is CSREGCEQYF. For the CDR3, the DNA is TGCTCCCGGGAGGGTTGCGAGCAGTACTTC.

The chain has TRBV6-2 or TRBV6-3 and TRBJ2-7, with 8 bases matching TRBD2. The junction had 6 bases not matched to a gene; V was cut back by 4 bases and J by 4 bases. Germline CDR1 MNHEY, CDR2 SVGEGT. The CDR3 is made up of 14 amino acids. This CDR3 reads CASSSYQRGYEQYF. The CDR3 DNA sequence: TGTGCCAGCAGTTCCTACCAGCGGGGGTACGAGCAGTACTTC.

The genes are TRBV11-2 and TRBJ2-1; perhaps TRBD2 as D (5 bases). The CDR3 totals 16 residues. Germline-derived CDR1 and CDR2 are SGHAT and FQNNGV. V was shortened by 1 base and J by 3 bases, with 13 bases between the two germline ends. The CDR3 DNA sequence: TGTGCCAGCAGCTTAGGGGGTAGCGAGAACTACAATGAGCAGTTCTTC. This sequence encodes CASSLGGSENYNEQFF. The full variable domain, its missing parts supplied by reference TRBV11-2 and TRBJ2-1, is EAGVAQSPRYKIIEKRQSVAFWCNPISGHATLYWYQQILGQGPKLLIQFQNNGVVDDSQLPKDRFSAERLKGVDSTLKIQPAKLEDSAVYLCASSLGGSENYNEQFFGPGTRLTVL.

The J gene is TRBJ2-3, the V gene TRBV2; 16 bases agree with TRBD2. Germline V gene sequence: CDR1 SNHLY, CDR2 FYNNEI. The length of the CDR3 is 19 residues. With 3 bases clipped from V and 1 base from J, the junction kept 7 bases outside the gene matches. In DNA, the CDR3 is TGTGCCAGCAGTGAGGGACTAGCGGGAGGGCCGGGGGGCACAGATACGCAGTATTTT. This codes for CASSEGLAGGPGGTDTQYF.

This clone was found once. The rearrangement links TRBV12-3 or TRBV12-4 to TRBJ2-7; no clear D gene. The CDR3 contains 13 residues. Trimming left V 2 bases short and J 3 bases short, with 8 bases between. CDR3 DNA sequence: TGTGCCAGCAGTTTAACCCCAGGCTACGAGCAGTACTTC. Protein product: CASSLTPGYEQYF.

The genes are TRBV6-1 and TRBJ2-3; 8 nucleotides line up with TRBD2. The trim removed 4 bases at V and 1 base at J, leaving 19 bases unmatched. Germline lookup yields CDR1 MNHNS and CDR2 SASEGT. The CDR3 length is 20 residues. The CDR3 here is CASSARSASGPRRGTDTQYF. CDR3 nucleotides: TGTGCCAGCAGTGCTCGATCGGCTAGCGGGCCTCGAAGGGGCACAGATACGCAGTATTTT.